The entry that follows covers one T cell receptor (beta chain) sequence. The data stem from a study of blood T cell repertoires in COVID-19. For the study at large: The samples span acute and convalescent COVID-19 from the United States, Italy and Spain. T cells, B-cell-depleted T cells, or PBMCs supplied cDNA or gDNA.

Source study methods: From reference gene primer amplification, estimates of nucleated cell counts were derived. Clones were sequenced by immunoSEQ multiplex PCR, and TCRdb holds only the in-frame ones, with some missing. Clone size and the V and J calls come from that table; the DNA yielded D and trimming. The repertoire holds a few hundred thousand clones, roughly nine tenths seen once, with roughly 0.92% in the top ten. V lost 3 bases and J 2 bases, leaving 11 bases between the germline ends. The CDR3 extends over 14 amino acids. CDR1 SEHNR and CDR2 FQNEAQ come from the germline V gene (reference sequence).

The source of this sequence is a woman aged 40 to 55 who had recovered from COVID-19. Sequencing was done on a sample of peripheral blood. The chain recombines TRBV7-9 with TRBJ2-7, with D tentatively TRBD1 (6 bases). The CDR3 spells CASSFSRGPYEQYF. The DNA for the CDR3 is TGTGCCAGCAGCTTTTCCAGGGGACCCTACGAGCAGTACTTC. Combining the CDR3 with reference TRBV7-9 and TRBJ2-7 gives the whole variable domain DTGVSQNPRHKITKRGQNVTFRCDPISEHNRLYWYRQTLGQGPEFLTYFQNEAQLEKSRLLSDRFSAERPKGSFSTLEIQRTEQGDSAMYLCASSFSRGPYEQYFGPGTRLTVT.